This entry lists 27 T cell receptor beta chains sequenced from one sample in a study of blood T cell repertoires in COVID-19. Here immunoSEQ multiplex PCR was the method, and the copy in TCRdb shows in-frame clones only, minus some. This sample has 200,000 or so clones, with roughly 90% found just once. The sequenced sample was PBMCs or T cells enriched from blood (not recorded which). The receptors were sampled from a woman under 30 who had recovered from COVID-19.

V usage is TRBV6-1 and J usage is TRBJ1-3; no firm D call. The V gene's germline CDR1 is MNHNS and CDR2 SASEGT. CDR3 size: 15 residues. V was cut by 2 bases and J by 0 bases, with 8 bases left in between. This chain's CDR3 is CASSEREDSGNTIYF. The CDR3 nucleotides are TGTGCCAGCAGTGAACGGGAGGACTCTGGAAACACCATATATTTT.

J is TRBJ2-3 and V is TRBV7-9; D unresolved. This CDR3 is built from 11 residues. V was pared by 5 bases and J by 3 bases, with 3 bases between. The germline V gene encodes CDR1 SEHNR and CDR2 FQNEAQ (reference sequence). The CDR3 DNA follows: TGTGCCAGCAGCCAAACAGATACGCAGTATTTT. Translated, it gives CASSQTDTQYF. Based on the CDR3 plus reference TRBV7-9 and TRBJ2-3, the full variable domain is DTGVSQNPRHKITKRGQNVTFRCDPISEHNRLYWYRQTLGQGPEFLTYFQNEAQLEKSRLLSDRFSAERPKGSFSTLEIQRTEQGDSAMYLCASSQTDTQYFGPGTRLTVL.

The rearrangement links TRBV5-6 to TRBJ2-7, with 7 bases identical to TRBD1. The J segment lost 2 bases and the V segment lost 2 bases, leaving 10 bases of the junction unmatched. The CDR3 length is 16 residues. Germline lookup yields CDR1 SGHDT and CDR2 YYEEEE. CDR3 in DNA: TGTGCCAGCAGCTTAGGGCCCAGGGACAGCGCCTACGAGCAGTACTTC. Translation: CASSLGPRDSAYEQYF. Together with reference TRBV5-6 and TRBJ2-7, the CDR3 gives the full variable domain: DAGVTQSPTHLIKTRGQQVTLRCSPKSGHDTVSWYQQALGQGPQFIFQYYEEEERQRGNFPDRFSGHQFPNYSSELNVNALLLGDSALYLCASSLGPRDSAYEQYFGPGTRLTVT.

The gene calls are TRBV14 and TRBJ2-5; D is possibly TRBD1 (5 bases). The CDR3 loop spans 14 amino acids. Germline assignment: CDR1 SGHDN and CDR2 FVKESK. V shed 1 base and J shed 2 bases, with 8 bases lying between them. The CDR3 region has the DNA TGTGCCAGCAGCCAAGGGGCAGGGCAAGAGACCCAGTACTTC. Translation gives CASSQGAGQETQYF.

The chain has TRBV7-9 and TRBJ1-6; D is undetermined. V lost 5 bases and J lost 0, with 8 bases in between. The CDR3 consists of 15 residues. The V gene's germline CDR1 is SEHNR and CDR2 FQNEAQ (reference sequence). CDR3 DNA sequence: TGTGCCAGCAGCCCCACCGGCTCCTATAATTCACCCCTCCACTTT. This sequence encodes CASSPTGSYNSPLHF.

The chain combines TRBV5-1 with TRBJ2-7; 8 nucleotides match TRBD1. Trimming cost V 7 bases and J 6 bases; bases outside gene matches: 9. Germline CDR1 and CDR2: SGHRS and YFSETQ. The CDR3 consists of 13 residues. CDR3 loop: CASSRGQGFEQYF. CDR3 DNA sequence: TGCGCCAGCTCAAGAGGACAGGGCTTCGAGCAGTACTTC.

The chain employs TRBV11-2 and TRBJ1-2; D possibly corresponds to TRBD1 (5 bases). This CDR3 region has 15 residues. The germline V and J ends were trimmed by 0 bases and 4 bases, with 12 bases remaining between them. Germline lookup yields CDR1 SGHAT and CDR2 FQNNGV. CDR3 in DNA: TGTGCCAGCAGCTTAGATCCTCAGGGAAGCTATGGCTACACCTTC. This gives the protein CASSLDPQGSYGYTF.

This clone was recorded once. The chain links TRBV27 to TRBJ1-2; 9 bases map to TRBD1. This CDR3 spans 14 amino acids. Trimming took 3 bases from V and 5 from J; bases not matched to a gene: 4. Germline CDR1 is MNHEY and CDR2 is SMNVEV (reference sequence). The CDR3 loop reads CASSFAGQGYGYTF. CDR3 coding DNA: TGTGCCAGCAGTTTTGCGGGACAGGGATATGGCTACACCTTC.

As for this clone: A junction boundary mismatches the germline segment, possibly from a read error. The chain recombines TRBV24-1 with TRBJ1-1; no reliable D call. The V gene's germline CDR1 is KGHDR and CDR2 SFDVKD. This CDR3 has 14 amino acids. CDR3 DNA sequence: TGTGCCACCAGGGATTCCGGGATGGACACTGAAGCTTTCTTT. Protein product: CATRDSGMDTEAFF.

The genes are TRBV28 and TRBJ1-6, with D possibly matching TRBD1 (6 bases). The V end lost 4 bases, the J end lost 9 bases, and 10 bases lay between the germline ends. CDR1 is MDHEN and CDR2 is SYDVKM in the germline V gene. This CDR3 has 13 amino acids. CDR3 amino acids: CASSSTGTSPLHF. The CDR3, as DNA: TGTGCCAGCAGTTCGACAGGTACTTCACCCCTCCACTTT.

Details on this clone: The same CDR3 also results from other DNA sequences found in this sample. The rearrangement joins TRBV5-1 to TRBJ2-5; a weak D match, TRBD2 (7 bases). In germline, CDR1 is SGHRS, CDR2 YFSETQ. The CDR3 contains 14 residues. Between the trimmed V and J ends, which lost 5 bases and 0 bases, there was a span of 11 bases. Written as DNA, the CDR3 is TGCGCCAGCAGTGGGGGGGGCCACCAAGAGACCCAGTACTTC. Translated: CASSGGGHQETQYF.

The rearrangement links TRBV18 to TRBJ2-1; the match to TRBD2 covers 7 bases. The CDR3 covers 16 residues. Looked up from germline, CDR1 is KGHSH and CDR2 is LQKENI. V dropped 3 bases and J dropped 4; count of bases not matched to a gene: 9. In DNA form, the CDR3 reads TGTGCCAGCTCACCTTCCCAGCTAGCGGCTTACAATGAGCAGTTCTTC. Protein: CASSPSQLAAYNEQFF.

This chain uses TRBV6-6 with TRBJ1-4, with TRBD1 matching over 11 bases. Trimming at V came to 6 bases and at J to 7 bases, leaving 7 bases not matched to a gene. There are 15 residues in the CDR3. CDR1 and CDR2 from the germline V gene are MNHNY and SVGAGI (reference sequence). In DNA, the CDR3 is TGTGCCAGCAGGCCCCCCGGGACAGGGGGTGAAAAACTGTTTTTT. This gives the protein CASRPPGTGGEKLFF.

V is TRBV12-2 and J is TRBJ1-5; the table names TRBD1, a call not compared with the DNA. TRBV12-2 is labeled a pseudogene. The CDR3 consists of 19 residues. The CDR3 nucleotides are TGTGCAAGTCGCTCACGGTCCCCCGACAGACGAATTAGCAATCAGCCCCAGCATTTT. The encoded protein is CASRSRSPDRRISNQPQHF.

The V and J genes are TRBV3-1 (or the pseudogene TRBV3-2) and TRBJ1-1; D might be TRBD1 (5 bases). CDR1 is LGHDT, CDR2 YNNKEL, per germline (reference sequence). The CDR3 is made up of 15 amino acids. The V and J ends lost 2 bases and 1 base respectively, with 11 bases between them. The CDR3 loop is CASSQRGAGNTEAFF. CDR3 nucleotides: TGTGCCAGCAGCCAAAGGGGTGCAGGGAACACTGAAGCTTTCTTT.

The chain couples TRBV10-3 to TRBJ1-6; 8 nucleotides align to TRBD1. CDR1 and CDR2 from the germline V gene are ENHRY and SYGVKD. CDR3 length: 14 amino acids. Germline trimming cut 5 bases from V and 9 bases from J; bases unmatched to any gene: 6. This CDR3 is CAISSTGGGSPLHF. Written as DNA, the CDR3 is TGTGCCATCAGTTCTACAGGGGGAGGTTCACCCCTCCACTTT.

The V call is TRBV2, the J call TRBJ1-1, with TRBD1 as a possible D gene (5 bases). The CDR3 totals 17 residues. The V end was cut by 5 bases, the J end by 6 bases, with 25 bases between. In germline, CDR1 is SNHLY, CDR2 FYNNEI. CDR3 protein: CASSTSGEEAFSAEAFF. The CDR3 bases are TGTGCCAGCAGTACCTCGGGGGAGGAAGCGTTTTCCGCTGAAGCTTTCTTT. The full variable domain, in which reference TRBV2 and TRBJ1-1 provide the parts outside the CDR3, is EPEVTQTPSHQVTQMGQEVILRCVPISNHLYFYWYRQILGQKVEFLVSFYNNEISEKSEIFDDQFSVERPDGSNFTLKIRSTKLEDSAMYFCASSTSGEEAFSAEAFFGQGTRLTVV.

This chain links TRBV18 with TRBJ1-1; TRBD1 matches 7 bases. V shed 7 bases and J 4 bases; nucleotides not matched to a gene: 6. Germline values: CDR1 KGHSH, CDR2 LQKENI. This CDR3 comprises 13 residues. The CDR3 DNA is TGTGCCAGCTTACAGGCAGGGGGCACTGAAGCTTTCTTT. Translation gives CASLQAGGTEAFF.

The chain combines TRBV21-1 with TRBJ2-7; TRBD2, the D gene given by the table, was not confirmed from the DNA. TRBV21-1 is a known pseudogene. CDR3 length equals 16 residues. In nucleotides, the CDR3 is TGTGCCAGCAGCAAAGTACCGGGGGGGCTTCTCTACGAGCAGTACTTC. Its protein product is CASSKVPGGLLYEQYF.

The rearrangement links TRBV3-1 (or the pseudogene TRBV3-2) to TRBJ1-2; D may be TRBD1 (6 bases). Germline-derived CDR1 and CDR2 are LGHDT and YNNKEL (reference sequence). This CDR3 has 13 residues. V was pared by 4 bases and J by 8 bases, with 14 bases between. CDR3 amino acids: CASSPNRVWGYTF. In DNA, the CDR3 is TGTGCCAGCAGCCCTAACAGGGTATGGGGCTACACCTTC.

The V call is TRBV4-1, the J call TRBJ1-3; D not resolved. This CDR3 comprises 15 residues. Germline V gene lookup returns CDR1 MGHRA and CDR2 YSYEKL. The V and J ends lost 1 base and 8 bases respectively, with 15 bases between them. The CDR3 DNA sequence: TGCGCCAGCAGCCAAGTGTCTCTCGACGGGGACACCATATATTTT. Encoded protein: CASSQVSLDGDTIYF.

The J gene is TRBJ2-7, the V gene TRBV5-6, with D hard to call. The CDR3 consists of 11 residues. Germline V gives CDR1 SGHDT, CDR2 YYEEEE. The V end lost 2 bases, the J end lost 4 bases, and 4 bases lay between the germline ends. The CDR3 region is CASSFGYEQYF. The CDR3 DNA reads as TGTGCCAGCAGCTTCGGGTACGAGCAGTACTTC.

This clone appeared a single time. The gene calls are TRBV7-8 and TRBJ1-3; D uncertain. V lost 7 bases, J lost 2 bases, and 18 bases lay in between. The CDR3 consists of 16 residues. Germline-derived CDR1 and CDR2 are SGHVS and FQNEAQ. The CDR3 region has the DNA TGTGCCAGCACCGATCTAACGGGAGGAACTGGAAACACCATATATTTT. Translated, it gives CASTDLTGGTGNTIYF. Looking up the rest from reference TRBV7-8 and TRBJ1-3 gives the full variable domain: GAGVSQSPRYKVAKRGQDVALRCDPISGHVSLFWYQQALGQGPEFLTYFQNEAQLDKSGLPSDRFFAERPEGSVSTLKIQRTQQEDSAVYLCASTDLTGGTGNTIYFGEGSWLTVV.

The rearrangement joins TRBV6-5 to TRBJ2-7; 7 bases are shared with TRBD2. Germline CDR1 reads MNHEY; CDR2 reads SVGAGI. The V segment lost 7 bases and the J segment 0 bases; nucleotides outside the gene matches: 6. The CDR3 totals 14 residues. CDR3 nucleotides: TGTGCCAGCACTAGAGCGGGGAGCTCCTACGAGCAGTACTTC. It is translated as CASTRAGSSYEQYF.

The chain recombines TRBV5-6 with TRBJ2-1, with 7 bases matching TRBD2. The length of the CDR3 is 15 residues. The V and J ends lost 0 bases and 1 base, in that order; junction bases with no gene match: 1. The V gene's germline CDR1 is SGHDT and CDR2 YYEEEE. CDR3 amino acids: CASSLERGSYNEQFF. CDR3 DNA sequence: TGTGCCAGCAGCTTGGAGCGGGGATCCTACAATGAGCAGTTCTTC.

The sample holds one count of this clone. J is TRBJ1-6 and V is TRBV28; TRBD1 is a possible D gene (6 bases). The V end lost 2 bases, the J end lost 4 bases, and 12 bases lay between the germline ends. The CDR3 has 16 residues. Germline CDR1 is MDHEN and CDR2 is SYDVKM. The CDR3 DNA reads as TGTGCCAGCAGTTTAGGGGGCCTAGCTTATAATTCACCCCTCCACTTT. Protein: CASSLGGLAYNSPLHF. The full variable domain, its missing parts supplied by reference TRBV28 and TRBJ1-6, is DVKVTQSSRYLVKRTGEKVFLECVQDMDHENMFWYRQDPGLGLRLIYFSYDVKMKEKGDIPEGYSVSREKKERFSLILESASTNQTSMYLCASSLGGLAYNSPLHFGNGTRLTVT.

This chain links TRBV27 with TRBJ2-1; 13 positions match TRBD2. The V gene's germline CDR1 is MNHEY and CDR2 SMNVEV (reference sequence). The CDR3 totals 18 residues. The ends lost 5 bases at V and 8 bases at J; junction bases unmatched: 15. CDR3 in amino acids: CASSPLAGGFETEDEQFF. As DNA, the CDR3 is TGTGCCAGCAGTCCACTAGCGGGGGGGTTCGAAACGGAGGATGAGCAGTTCTTC.